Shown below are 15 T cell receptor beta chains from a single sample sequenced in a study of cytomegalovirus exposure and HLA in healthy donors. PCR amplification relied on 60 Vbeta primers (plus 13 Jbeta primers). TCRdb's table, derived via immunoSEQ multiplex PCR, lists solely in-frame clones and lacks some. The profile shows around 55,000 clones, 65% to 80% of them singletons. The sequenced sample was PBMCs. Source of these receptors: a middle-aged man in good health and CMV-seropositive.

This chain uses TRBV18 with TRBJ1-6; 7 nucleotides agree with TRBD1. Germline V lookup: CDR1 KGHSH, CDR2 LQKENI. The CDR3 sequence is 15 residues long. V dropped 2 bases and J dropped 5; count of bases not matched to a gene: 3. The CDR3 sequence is CASSPETGNNSPLHF. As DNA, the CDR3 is TGTGCCAGCTCACCAGAGACAGGGAATAATTCACCCCTCCACTTT.

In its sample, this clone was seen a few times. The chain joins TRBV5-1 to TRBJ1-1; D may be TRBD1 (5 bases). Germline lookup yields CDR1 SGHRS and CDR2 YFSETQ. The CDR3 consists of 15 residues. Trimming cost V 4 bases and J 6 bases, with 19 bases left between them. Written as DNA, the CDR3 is TGCGCCAGCAGCGTCGGGGGATCGCTCCTTTCTGAAGCTTTCTTT. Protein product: CASSVGGSLLSEAFF.

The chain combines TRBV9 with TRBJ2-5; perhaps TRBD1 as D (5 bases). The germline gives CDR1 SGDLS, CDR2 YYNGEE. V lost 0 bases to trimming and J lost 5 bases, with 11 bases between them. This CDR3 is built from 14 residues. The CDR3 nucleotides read TGTGCCAGCAGCGTAGTGGCAGGGATGGAGACCCAGTACTTC. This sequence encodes CASSVVAGMETQYF.

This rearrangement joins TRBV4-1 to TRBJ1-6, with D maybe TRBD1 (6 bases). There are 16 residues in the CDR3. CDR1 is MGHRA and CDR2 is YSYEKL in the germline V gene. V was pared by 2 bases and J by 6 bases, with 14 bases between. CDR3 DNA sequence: TGCGCCAGCAGCCAAATTAGGACAGCAAGTAATTCACCCCTCCACTTT. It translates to CASSQIRTASNSPLHF.

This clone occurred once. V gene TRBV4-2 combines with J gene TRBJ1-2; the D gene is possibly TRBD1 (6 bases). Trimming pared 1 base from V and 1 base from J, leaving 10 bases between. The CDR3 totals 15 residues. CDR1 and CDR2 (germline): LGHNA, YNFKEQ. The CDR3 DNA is TGTGCCAGCAGCCAAGCCTTGGACAGTAACTATGGCTACACCTTC. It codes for CASSQALDSNYGYTF.

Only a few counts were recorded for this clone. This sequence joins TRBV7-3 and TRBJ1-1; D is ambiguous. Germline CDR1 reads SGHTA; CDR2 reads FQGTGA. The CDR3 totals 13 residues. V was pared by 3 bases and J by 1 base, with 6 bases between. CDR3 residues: CASSFSWNTEAFF. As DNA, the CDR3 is TGTGCCAGCAGCTTTTCATGGAACACTGAAGCTTTCTTT.

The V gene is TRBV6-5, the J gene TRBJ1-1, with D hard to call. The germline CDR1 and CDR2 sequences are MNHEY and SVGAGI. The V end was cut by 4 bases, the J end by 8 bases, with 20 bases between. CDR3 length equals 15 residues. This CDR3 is CASSLVRPPAKEAFF. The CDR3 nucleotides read TGTGCCAGCAGTTTGGTAAGGCCCCCAGCGAAGGAAGCTTTCTTT.

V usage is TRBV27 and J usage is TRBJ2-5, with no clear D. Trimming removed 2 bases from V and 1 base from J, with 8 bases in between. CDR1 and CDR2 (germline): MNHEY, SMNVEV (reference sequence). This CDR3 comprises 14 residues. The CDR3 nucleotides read TGTGCCAGCAGTTTAATGGCTAGCCAAGAGACCCAGTACTTC. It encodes CASSLMASQETQYF.

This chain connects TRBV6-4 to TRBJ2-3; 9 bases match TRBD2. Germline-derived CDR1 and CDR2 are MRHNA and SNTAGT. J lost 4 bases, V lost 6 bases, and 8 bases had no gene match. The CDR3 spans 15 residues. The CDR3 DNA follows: TGTGCCAGCAGACCCCGGGGACTAGCTGCAGATACGCAGTATTTT. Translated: CASRPRGLAADTQYF.

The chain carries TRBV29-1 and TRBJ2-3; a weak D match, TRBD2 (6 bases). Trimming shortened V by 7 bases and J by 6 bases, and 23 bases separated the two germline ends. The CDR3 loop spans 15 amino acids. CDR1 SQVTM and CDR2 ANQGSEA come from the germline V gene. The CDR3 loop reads CSGGEGVVVVDTQYF. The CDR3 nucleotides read TGCAGCGGGGGGGAAGGGGTCGTGGTGGTGGATACGCAGTATTTT.

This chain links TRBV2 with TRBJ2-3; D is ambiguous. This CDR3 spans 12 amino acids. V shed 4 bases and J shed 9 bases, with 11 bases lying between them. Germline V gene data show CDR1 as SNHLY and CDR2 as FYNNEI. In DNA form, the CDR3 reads TGTGCCAGCAGTGGAAACCCTGAGACGCAGTATTTT. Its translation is CASSGNPETQYF.

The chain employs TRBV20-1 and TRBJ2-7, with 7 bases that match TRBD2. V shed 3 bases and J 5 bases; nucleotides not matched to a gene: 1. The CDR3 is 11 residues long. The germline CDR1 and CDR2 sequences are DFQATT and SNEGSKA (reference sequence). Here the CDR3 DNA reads TGCAGTGCTAGTCGGGGGGACGAGCAGTACTTC. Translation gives CSASRGDEQYF.

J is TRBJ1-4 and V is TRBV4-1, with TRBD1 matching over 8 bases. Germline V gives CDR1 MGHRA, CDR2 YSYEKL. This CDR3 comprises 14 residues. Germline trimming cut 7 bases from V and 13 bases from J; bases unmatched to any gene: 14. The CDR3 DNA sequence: TGCGCCAGCACCCAGGACAGGGACGGTATGGGACTGTTTTTT. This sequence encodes CASTQDRDGMGLFF.

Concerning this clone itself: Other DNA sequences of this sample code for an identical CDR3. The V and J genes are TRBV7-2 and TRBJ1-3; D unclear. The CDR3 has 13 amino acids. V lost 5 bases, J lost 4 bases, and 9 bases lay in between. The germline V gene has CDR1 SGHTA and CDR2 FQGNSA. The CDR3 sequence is CASSPTGGNTIYF. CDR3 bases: TGTGCCAGCAGCCCAACGGGAGGAAACACCATATATTTT.

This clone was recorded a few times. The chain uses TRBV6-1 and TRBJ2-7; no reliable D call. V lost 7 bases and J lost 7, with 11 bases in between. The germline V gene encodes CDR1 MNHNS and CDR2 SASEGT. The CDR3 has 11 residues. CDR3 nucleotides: TGTGCCAGCACATACGAGTGGGAGCAGTACTTC. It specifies CASTYEWEQYF.